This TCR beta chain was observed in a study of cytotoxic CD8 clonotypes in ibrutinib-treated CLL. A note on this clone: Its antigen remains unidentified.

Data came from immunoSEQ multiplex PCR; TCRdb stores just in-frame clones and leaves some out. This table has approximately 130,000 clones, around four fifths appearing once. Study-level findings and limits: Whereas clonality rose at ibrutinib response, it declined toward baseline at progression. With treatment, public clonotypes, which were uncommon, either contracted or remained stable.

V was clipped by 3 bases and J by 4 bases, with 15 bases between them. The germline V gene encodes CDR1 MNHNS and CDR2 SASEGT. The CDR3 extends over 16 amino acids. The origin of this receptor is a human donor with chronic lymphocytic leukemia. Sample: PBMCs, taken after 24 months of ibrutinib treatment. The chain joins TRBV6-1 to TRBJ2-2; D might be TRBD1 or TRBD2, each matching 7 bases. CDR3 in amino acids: CASSDIGGGGTGELFF. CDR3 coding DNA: TGTGCCAGCAGTGATATAGGGGGCGGGGGCACCGGGGAGCTGTTTTTT.